This TCR beta chain was obtained from a study of blood T cell repertoires in COVID-19. Study information: Collection of acute and convalescent COVID-19 samples took place in the United States, Italy and Spain. From T cells, B-cell-depleted T cells, or PBMCs came the material, which was cDNA or gDNA.

Participants, roughly 18 to 100 years old, spanned approximately 25 US areas. Participant reports of clinical history set cohort assignment. Libraries were prepared by immunoSEQ multiplex PCR; TCRdb keeps only in-frame clonotypes and omits some of them. This sample yields approximately 490,000 clones, of which 80% to 90% are seen a single time; approximately 8.3% belongs to the top ten. The sequence came from a woman aged 55-75 years who had recovered from COVID-19. Specimen: PBMCs or T cells enriched from blood (not recorded which).

The CDR3 sequence is CASSQDWAGGQDTQYF. The CDR3 coding sequence is TGCGCCAGCAGCCAAGACTGGGCGGGGGGCCAAGATACGCAGTATTTT. The gene calls are TRBV4-1 and TRBJ2-3; TRBD2 matches 8 bases. The V gene end was trimmed by 0 bases and the J gene end by 5 bases; junction bases not matched to a gene: 7. Germline values: CDR1 MGHRA, CDR2 YSYEKL. CDR3 length: 16 residues.